This T cell receptor (beta chain) was documented in a study of blood T cell repertoires in COVID-19. Only in-frame clones appear in the TCRdb table, and some are missing; sequencing was by immunoSEQ multiplex PCR. The repertoire holds around 200,000 clones, with around 90% as singletons. Looked up from germline, CDR1 is MGHRA and CDR2 is YSYEKL. The trim removed 4 bases at V and 5 bases at J, leaving 2 bases unmatched. This CDR3 is built from 14 residues. V is TRBV4-1 and J is TRBJ2-5; TRBD2 agrees at 12 bases. Sequencing input: PBMCs or T cells enriched from blood (not recorded which). This TCR was recovered from a man younger than 45 who had recovered from COVID-19. CDR3 sequence (DNA): TGCGCCAGCAGCCGTGGACTAGCGGGGGAGACCCAGTACTTC. Translated, it gives CASSRGLAGETQYF.